The clone carrying this TCR beta chain has ten or more counts. The authors sequenced patients whose flow cytometry had shown CD8+CD57+ cell expansion. Every one of the patients had aplastic anemia (severe, acquired). The data derive from a study of CD8+CD57+ T cells in acquired aplastic anemia. About the study: DNA recovered from sorted CD4+ and CD8+ cells had a mean of approximately 3.2 ug.

Both TCR beta VDJ combination and CDR3 sequence profiling were carried out. Genomic DNA was the template for this profiling. One entry per CDR3 protein, called by TCRdb with MiXCR from the reads. The data show about 190,000 distinct CDR3 sequences, roughly half seen once. Sequenced: sorted CD4+, CD8+, or CD8+CD57+ T cells (not recorded which) from PBMCs. The TCR comes from a human donor with aplastic anemia.

This chain's CDR3 is CSVEGGQGIYNEQFF. DNA for the CDR3: TGCAGCGTTGAAGGAGGGCAGGGGATCTACAATGAGCAGTTCTTC. This chain joins TRBV29-1 and TRBJ2-1; a possible D gene is TRBD1 (6 bases). Trimming stripped 1 base from V and 3 bases from J, with 13 bases between. This CDR3 comprises 15 residues. Germline V CDR1 and CDR2: SQVTM, ANQGSEA.